This T cell receptor (beta chain) was sequenced in a study of OX40 agonist ivuxolimab in advanced cancers. Study outcomes and limitations: CD4+ and CD8+ blood T cells expanded clonally by week 6 at 0.1 to 3.0 mg/kg. The average count of expanded clones was higher among CD8+ T cells than among CD4+.

Libraries were prepared by immunoSEQ multiplex PCR; TCRdb keeps only in-frame clonotypes and omits some of them. This table has 65,000 to 75,000 clones, over 80% appearing once. Trimming at V came to 4 bases and at J to 4 bases, leaving 4 bases not matched to a gene. The CDR3 has 17 amino acids. Germline V gene data show CDR1 as LNHDA and CDR2 as SQIVND (reference sequence). Comment on this clone: Its specificity is unknown.

Here the sequenced sample was CD4+ or CD8+ T cells sorted from blood, taken in a trial of the OX40 agonist ivuxolimab. The receptor was derived from an adult with an advanced solid tumor such as melanoma, head and neck, liver or kidney cancer. V gene TRBV19 combines with J gene TRBJ2-1; 16 nucleotides agree with TRBD2. The CDR3 sequence: CASSSGTSGRAYNEQFF. The CDR3 DNA reads as TGTGCCAGTAGTAGCGGGACTAGCGGGAGGGCGTACAATGAGCAGTTCTTC.